Shown below are 32 T cell receptor beta chains from a single sample sequenced in a study of blood T cells in healthy people across ages. Alongside a J-beta primer mix, a sample-barcoded 5' primer served in a second PCR lasting roughly 7 to 11 cycles. TCRdb reanalysed the 5' RACE reads using MiXCR and keeps one entry per CDR3 protein. The sample has around 690,000 distinct CDR3 sequences, about 54% seen once. The sequenced material came from blood. The receptors come from a man aged 60 to 69 in good health.

The chain employs TRBV20-1 and TRBJ2-7, with 7 bases that match TRBD1. V was pared by 5 bases and J by 5 bases, with 9 bases of the junction left unmatched. CDR1 DFQATT and CDR2 SNEGSKA come from the germline V gene (reference sequence). The CDR3 consists of 13 residues. The CDR3 DNA reads as TGCAGTGCTGGGAGACAGGGCGTCCACGAGCAGTACTTC. Its protein product is CSAGRQGVHEQYF.

The rearrangement uses TRBV25-1 and TRBJ2-5; D is possibly TRBD1 (5 bases). The CDR3 covers 14 residues. Germline CDR1 and CDR2: MGHDK and SYGVNS. V lost 6 bases, J lost 5 bases, and 16 bases lay in between. The CDR3 protein is CASSPAGAYETQYF. CDR3 bases: TGTGCCAGCAGCCCAGCTGGGGCGTACGAGACCCAGTACTTC.

This clonotype showed up just a few times. The chain combines TRBV4-1 with TRBJ2-6, with D possibly being TRBD2 (7 bases). The germline V gene has CDR1 MGHRA and CDR2 YSYEKL. The CDR3 is 18 amino acids. Trimming took 4 bases from V and 2 from J, leaving 18 bases between them. In DNA form, the CDR3 reads TGCGCCAGCAGCCCATTTACAGGGAGGGAAGCTGGGGCCAACGTCCTGACTTTC. It encodes CASSPFTGREAGANVLTF.

This chain links TRBV6-2 or TRBV6-3 with TRBJ2-5; 7 bases match TRBD1. V lost 6 bases to trimming and J lost 7 bases; unmatched junction nucleotides: 5. Germline CDR1 reads MNHEY; CDR2 reads SVGEGT. This CDR3 comprises 12 residues. CDR3 loop: CASSRDSGTQYF. CDR3 nucleotide sequence: TGTGCCAGCAGCAGGGACAGTGGGACCCAGTACTTC.

In the case of this clonotype: The junction shows a germline mismatch at one end, possibly a read error. The genes are TRBV5-6 and TRBJ2-7; D might be TRBD2 (6 bases). The CDR3 loop spans 14 amino acids. The germline gives CDR1 SGHDT, CDR2 YYEEEE. The CDR3 protein is CVSSLGGGNYEQYF. The DNA for the CDR3 is TGTGTCAGCAGCTTGGGTGGCGGGAACTACGAGCAGTACTTC.

V gene TRBV20-1 combines with J gene TRBJ2-7; 10 nucleotides agree with TRBD2. This CDR3 is built from 15 residues. V shed 6 bases, J shed 2 bases, and the junction held 10 bases outside the gene matches. Germline lookup yields CDR1 DFQATT and CDR2 SNEGSKA (reference sequence). This CDR3 is CSARLTSGITYEQYF. The CDR3 coding sequence is TGCAGTGCCAGGTTAACTAGCGGGATTACCTACGAGCAGTACTTC.

The J gene is TRBJ2-3, the V gene TRBV5-1, with D unresolved. The CDR3 consists of 12 residues. Germline loops: CDR1 SGHRS, CDR2 YFSETQ. V lost 4 bases and J 5 bases, leaving 8 bases between the germline ends. Here the CDR3 reads CASSHTGDTQYF. The CDR3 DNA reads as TGCGCCAGCAGCCACACTGGAGATACGCAGTATTTT.

Only a few counts were recorded for this clonotype. V and J are TRBV6-5 and TRBJ2-5, with TRBD2 as a possible D gene (5 bases). V shed 0 bases and J shed 5 bases, with 10 bases lying between them. The length of the CDR3 is 14 residues. From germline, CDR1 is MNHEY and CDR2 SVGAGI. The CDR3 is CASSYSISGETQYF. As DNA, the CDR3 is TGTGCCAGCAGTTACTCGATATCGGGGGAGACCCAGTACTTC.

V is TRBV20-1 and J is TRBJ2-5; 9 bases are shared with TRBD1. The CDR3 has 12 residues. Germline CDR1 is DFQATT and CDR2 is SNEGSKA (reference sequence). The V segment lost 7 bases and the J segment 6 bases; nucleotides outside the gene matches: 6. The CDR3 sequence: CSGDRGEKTQYF. The CDR3 nucleotides read TGCAGTGGAGACAGGGGGGAAAAGACCCAGTACTTC.

The rearrangement links TRBV6-1 to TRBJ1-6, with no clear D. Trimming took off 0 bases at V and 10 bases at J, with 10 bases between the two ends. The V gene's germline CDR1 is MNHNS and CDR2 SASEGT. The CDR3 is 14 amino acids. CDR3 nucleotides: TGTGCCAGCAGTGAAGCGTTTTTGGCCTCACCCCTCCACTTT. It is translated as CASSEAFLASPLHF.

The gene calls are TRBV7-8 and TRBJ1-5, with a possible D match to TRBD1 (6 bases). This CDR3 comprises 15 residues. Germline-derived CDR1 and CDR2 are SGHVS and FQNEAQ. Trimming took off 2 bases at V and 1 base at J, with 9 bases between the two ends. This chain's CDR3 is CASSLNRESNQPQHF. CDR3 DNA sequence: TGTGCCAGCAGCTTAAACAGGGAAAGCAATCAGCCCCAGCATTTT.

The chain couples TRBV3-1 to TRBJ1-2; D might be TRBD1 (6 bases). Trimming cost V 0 bases and J 5 bases, with 16 bases left between them. CDR3 length: 16 residues. Germline V gene data show CDR1 as LGHDT and CDR2 as YNNKEL (reference sequence). CDR3: CASSQDFGGRSYGYTF. The CDR3 DNA reads as TGTGCCAGCAGCCAAGACTTTGGGGGGCGAAGTTATGGCTACACCTTC.

V is TRBV4-1 and J is TRBJ2-3; no clear D. CDR3 length: 18 amino acids. V lost 0 bases, J lost 1 base, and 17 bases lay in between. Germline V gene sequence: CDR1 MGHRA, CDR2 YSYEKL. The CDR3 region has the DNA TGCGCCAGCAGCCAAGAAGGTTTGTGGCCAGGCCGCACAGATACGCAGTATTTT. This codes for CASSQEGLWPGRTDTQYF.

This clonotype was recorded at least ten times. The chain recombines TRBV28 with TRBJ2-7; a weak D match, TRBD1 (6 bases). The CDR3 spans 13 residues. V lost 8 bases, J lost 0 bases, and 11 bases lay in between. CDR1 and CDR2 from the germline V gene are MDHEN and SYDVKM. The CDR3 reads CASGRTDSYEQYF. CDR3 DNA: TGTGCCAGCGGACGGACAGACTCCTACGAGCAGTACTTC.

V and J are TRBV7-2 and TRBJ2-3; no clear D. V shed 8 bases and J shed 1 base, with 7 bases lying between them. The CDR3 is 12 residues long. In germline, CDR1 is SGHTA, CDR2 FQGNSA. CDR3 residues: CASGLGTDTQYF. CDR3 in DNA: TGTGCCAGCGGGCTAGGCACAGATACGCAGTATTTT.

The rearrangement uses TRBV25-1 and TRBJ2-5, with D perhaps matching TRBD1 (5 bases). Matching the DNA end better, TRBJ2-7 makes the J call doubtful. Germline V gene lookup returns CDR1 MGHDK and CDR2 SYGVNS. The CDR3 is 13 residues long. Here the CDR3 reads CASSAAGPYEQYF. CDR3 nucleotide sequence: TGTGCCAGCAGTGCGGCAGGGCCCTACGAGCAGTACTTC.

V is TRBV20-1 and J is TRBJ2-1; D is unresolved. Trimming cost V 6 bases and J 0 bases, with 15 bases left between them. Per germline, CDR1 DFQATT and CDR2 SNEGSKA (reference sequence). This CDR3 comprises 15 residues. CDR3 in amino acids: CSAAEGAFSYNEQFF. The CDR3, as DNA: TGCAGTGCCGCTGAAGGAGCTTTCTCCTACAATGAGCAGTTCTTC.

V is TRBV7-9 and J is TRBJ2-7; TRBD2 is a possible D gene (6 bases). The end of the DNA fits TRBJ2-5 better, so the J call may be wrong. The germline CDR1 and CDR2 sequences are SEHNR and FQNEAQ (reference sequence). The CDR3 extends over 16 amino acids. For the CDR3, the DNA is TGTGCCAGCAGCTCCCGGGGGAACAGGCCTGGGAAGACCCAGTACTTC. Translation gives CASSSRGNRPGKTQYF.

The chain employs TRBV7-2 and TRBJ2-7; D remains ambiguous. V was trimmed by 0 bases and J by 2 bases, leaving 11 bases between them. The CDR3 loop spans 15 amino acids. CDR1 and CDR2 from the germline V gene are SGHTA and FQGNSA. CDR3 sequence: CASSLAAGRTYEQYF. DNA for the CDR3: TGTGCCAGCAGCTTAGCAGCCGGACGGACCTACGAGCAGTACTTC. The entire variable domain, with the rest obtained from reference TRBV7-2 and TRBJ2-7, is as follows: GAGVSQSPSNKVTEKGKDVELRCDPISGHTALYWYRQSLGQGLEFLIYFQGNSAPDKSGLPSDRFSAERTGGSVSTLTIQRTQQEDSAVYLCASSLAAGRTYEQYFGPGTRLTVT.

The V and J genes are TRBV5-4 and TRBJ1-1; D is undetermined. Trimming shortened V by 3 bases and J by 1 base, and 13 bases separated the two germline ends. The CDR3 consists of 15 residues. Germline V CDR1 and CDR2: SGHNT, YYREEE (reference sequence). The CDR3 DNA reads as TGTGCCAGCAGCTCCGGATTGAGGAGGAACACTGAAGCTTTCTTT. It specifies CASSSGLRRNTEAFF.

This clonotype was counted a few times. V usage is TRBV29-1 and J usage is TRBJ2-7; TRBD2 is a possible D gene (6 bases). The CDR3 sequence is 12 residues long. Germline V gene data show CDR1 as SQVTM and CDR2 as ANQGSEA. Between the trimmed V and J ends, which lost 4 bases and 3 bases, there was a span of 10 bases. Here the CDR3 reads CSVGDSLYEQYF. CDR3 DNA: TGCAGCGTTGGGGACTCCCTCTACGAGCAGTACTTC.

This clonotype was seen only a few times. The rearrangement joins TRBV11-2 to TRBJ2-3; either TRBD1 or TRBD2 may fit D (6 bases each). Germline V CDR1 and CDR2: SGHAT, FQNNGV. This CDR3 spans 15 amino acids. The V and J ends lost 5 bases and 6 bases respectively, with 18 bases between them. In nucleotides, the CDR3 is TGTGCCAGCAGCCTGACAGGAGGGCCTTTGGATACGCAGTATTTT. Translated, it gives CASSLTGGPLDTQYF.

This clonotype appeared a few times. This chain joins TRBV29-1 and TRBJ2-3; TRBD2 aligns across 7 bases. Germline-derived CDR1 and CDR2 are SQVTM and ANQGSEA. The CDR3 extends over 12 amino acids. CDR3 sequence reads: CMGRGSTDTQYF. The DNA for the CDR3 is TGCATGGGGCGGGGGAGCACAGATACGCAGTATTTT.

V usage is TRBV25-1 and J usage is TRBJ2-1; 7 bases are shared with TRBD1. Germline V gene sequence: CDR1 MGHDK, CDR2 SYGVNS. The V segment lost 2 bases and the J segment 10 bases; nucleotides outside the gene matches: 8. The CDR3 totals 14 residues. CDR3 sequence reads: CASSETTSRGEQFF. As DNA, the CDR3 is TGTGCCAGCAGTGAAACGACGAGCAGGGGGGAGCAGTTCTTC.

The count of this clonotype is one. The chain has TRBV7-2 and TRBJ2-3; D not certain. Germline assignment: CDR1 SGHTA and CDR2 FQGNSA. The CDR3 contains 16 residues. V lost 5 bases, J lost 9 bases, and 24 bases lay in between. The DNA of the CDR3 is TGTGCCAGCAGCACACCCGACCTAAGACGGGCCCTCACGCAGTATTTT. Residues: CASSTPDLRRALTQYF.

V gene TRBV6-5 combines with J gene TRBJ2-7, with 9 bases aligning to TRBD2. The ends lost 2 bases at V and 4 bases at J; junction bases unmatched: 6. Germline-derived CDR1 and CDR2 are MNHEY and SVGAGI. The CDR3 covers 15 residues. The CDR3 protein is CASSYRTSVQYEQYF. CDR3 in DNA: TGTGCCAGCAGTTACCGGACTAGCGTACAGTACGAGCAGTACTTC.

This clonotype was found many times. The V gene is TRBV4-2, the J gene TRBJ2-5, with D possibly matching TRBD2 (6 bases). Germline CDR1 is LGHNA and CDR2 is YNFKEQ. V was cut by 1 base and J by 5 bases, with 17 bases left in between. This CDR3 has 16 amino acids. The CDR3 loop is CASSQGAVRGLETQYF. The CDR3 nucleotides read TGTGCCAGCAGCCAAGGGGCGGTGCGGGGACTGGAGACCCAGTACTTC.

This rearrangement joins TRBV20-1 to TRBJ2-1; the D is unclear. The CDR3 is made up of 12 amino acids. Trimming removed 3 bases at V and 8 bases at J, with 11 bases between. Germline CDR1 is DFQATT and CDR2 is SNEGSKA (reference sequence). For the CDR3, the DNA is TGCAGTGCTAGTGTCGCCTGGGATGAGCAGTTCTTC. Translated: CSASVAWDEQFF.

V gene TRBV28 combines with J gene TRBJ2-3; D is perhaps TRBD2 (6 bases). CDR3 length: 16 amino acids. CDR1 and CDR2 (germline): MDHEN, SYDVKM. Deletions cut 0 bases from V and 1 base from J, with 11 bases between. CDR3 residues: CASSLWGGIGTDTQYF. DNA of the CDR3: TGTGCCAGCAGTTTATGGGGGGGTATCGGCACAGATACGCAGTATTTT.

The sample holds a few counts of this clonotype. CDR3 protein: CASSGAGRQETQYF. In DNA, the CDR3 is TGCGCCAGCAGTGGGGCGGGACGACAAGAGACCCAGTACTTC. This sequence joins TRBV10-2 and TRBJ2-5; a weak D match, TRBD2 (6 bases). V shed 4 bases and J shed 2 bases, with 11 bases lying between them. Germline values: CDR1 WSHSY, CDR2 SAAADI. This CDR3 region has 14 residues.

The rearrangement uses TRBV2 and TRBJ2-7; a weak D match, TRBD1 (6 bases). Per the germline V gene, CDR1 is SNHLY and CDR2 is FYNNEI. CDR3 length: 13 amino acids. Trimming stripped 4 bases from V and 7 bases from J, with 14 bases between. This CDR3 is CASSVDRYNEQYF. CDR3 in DNA: TGTGCCAGCAGTGTCGACAGGTACAATGAGCAGTACTTC.

The CDR3 DNA sequence: TGTGCTAGTGGTTTGGGATCCGAGGGCATTCAGTACTTC. This codes for CASGLGSEGIQYF. This chain connects TRBV12-5 to TRBJ2-4, with TRBD2 as a possible D gene (5 bases). V was clipped by 1 base and J by 9 bases, with 10 bases between them. The germline CDR1 and CDR2 sequences are LGHNT and FRNRAP. The CDR3 length is 13 residues.